A single sample is the source of the 18 T cell receptor beta chains below, sequenced in a study of tumor-infiltrating lymphocytes in localized non-small cell lung cancer. Repertoires were generated with immunoSEQ multiplex PCR, while TCRdb's copy carries only in-frame clones and drops some. The sample shows over 10,000 clones, around 79% of them seen only once. The sample comprised lung tumor tissue. Every receptor here comes from a human donor with non-small cell lung cancer.

This clone is large within its sample. J is TRBJ1-2 and V is TRBV18; 8 bases match TRBD1. V lost 6 bases to trimming and J lost 5 bases; unmatched junction nucleotides: 11. The germline gives CDR1 KGHSH, CDR2 LQKENI. The CDR3 sequence is 15 residues long. The CDR3 loop reads CASSQRGQAEYGYTF. CDR3 coding DNA: TGTGCCAGCTCCCAACGGGGACAGGCGGAATATGGCTACACCTTC.

V gene TRBV7-8 combines with J gene TRBJ2-3, with TRBD1 as a possible D gene (5 bases). The V gene lost 5 bases and the J gene lost 1 base, with 13 bases spanning the gap. There are 15 residues in the CDR3. CDR1 is SGHVS and CDR2 is FQNEAQ in the germline V gene. Written as DNA, the CDR3 is TGTGCCAGCAGCAAGACAGAGGCTGGCACAGATACGCAGTATTTT. Its protein is CASSKTEAGTDTQYF.

The chain joins TRBV7-2 to TRBJ1-1; 11 bases are shared with TRBD1. The V and J ends lost 4 bases and 5 bases, in that order; junction bases with no gene match: 6. This CDR3 region has 15 residues. Germline V gives CDR1 SGHTA, CDR2 FQGNSA. CDR3 sequence: CASSWTGGADTEAFF. The CDR3 DNA sequence: TGTGCCAGCAGCTGGACAGGGGGCGCGGATACTGAAGCTTTCTTT.

V usage is TRBV10-3 and J usage is TRBJ2-7, with 16 positions matching TRBD2. V lost 3 bases and J lost 5; bases outside the gene matches: 4. The CDR3 consists of 16 residues. The germline CDR1 and CDR2 sequences are ENHRY and SYGVKD. CDR3: CAISDPGLAGGDEQYF. DNA of the CDR3: TGTGCCATCAGTGACCCGGGACTAGCGGGAGGGGACGAGCAGTACTTC.

This clone has a handful of counts. V is TRBV25-1 and J is TRBJ2-5; D may be TRBD1 or TRBD2 (6 bases each). Germline V lookup: CDR1 MGHDK, CDR2 SYGVNS. CDR3 length equals 14 residues. Trimming shortened V by 4 bases and J by 1 base, and 10 bases separated the two germline ends. The CDR3 loop is CASSVPGAQETQYF. In DNA form, the CDR3 reads TGTGCCAGCAGTGTTCCGGGGGCCCAAGAGACCCAGTACTTC.

The sample holds a few counts of this clone. The V and J genes are TRBV30 and TRBJ2-7, with TRBD2 matching over 7 bases. Germline trimming cut 8 bases from V and 6 bases from J; bases unmatched to any gene: 13. CDR1 is GTSNPN, CDR2 SVGIG, per germline (reference sequence). The CDR3 totals 13 residues. This CDR3 reads CAALQPGRGEQYF. The CDR3, as DNA: TGTGCCGCCCTTCAGCCAGGGAGGGGCGAGCAGTACTTC. The full variable domain, with the rest looked up from reference TRBV30 and TRBJ2-7, is SQTIHQWPATLVQPVGSPLSLECTVEGTSNPNLYWYRQAAGRGLQLLFYSVGIGQISSEVPQNLSASRPQDRQFILSSKKLLLSDSGFYLCAALQPGRGEQYFGPGTRLTVT.

The V call is TRBV9, the J call TRBJ2-6; D is perhaps TRBD1 or TRBD2 (5 bases each). The CDR3 is 17 amino acids. The germline V and J ends were trimmed by 3 bases and 0 bases, with 13 bases remaining between them. Per the germline V gene, CDR1 is SGDLS and CDR2 is YYNGEE. CDR3 region: CASSASGAGSGANVLTF. DNA for the CDR3: TGTGCCAGCAGCGCTAGTGGGGCGGGCTCTGGGGCCAACGTCCTGACTTTC. Complete variable domain (other parts from reference TRBV9 and TRBJ2-6): DSGVTQTPKHLITATGQRVTLRCSPRSGDLSVYWYQQSLDQGLQFLIQYYNGEERAKGNILERFSAQQFPDLHSELNLSSLELGDSALYFCASSASGAGSGANVLTFGAGSRLTVL.

The chain recombines TRBV25-1 with TRBJ2-7; 7 nucleotides line up with TRBD1. Germline loops: CDR1 MGHDK, CDR2 SYGVNS. The CDR3 consists of 14 residues. After removal of 5 bases from V and 2 bases from J, the junction contained 6 bases not matched to a gene. The CDR3 nucleotides are TGTGCCAGCAGTATCCGGGACAGAGCCTACGAGCAGTACGTC. It codes for CASSIRDRAYEQYV.

Only one count was recorded for this clone. The V gene is TRBV4-1, the J gene TRBJ2-2; D may be TRBD2 (6 bases). The germline V and J ends were trimmed by 1 base and 3 bases, with 12 bases remaining between them. Per the germline V gene, CDR1 is MGHRA and CDR2 is YSYEKL. The CDR3 loop spans 16 amino acids. The CDR3 loop reads CASSQVGGAYTGELFF. CDR3 bases: TGCGCCAGCAGCCAAGTGGGCGGGGCCTACACCGGGGAGCTGTTTTTT.

This clone was detected once. The V call is TRBV13, the J call TRBJ2-2; D is ambiguous. The germline V gene encodes CDR1 PRHDT and CDR2 FYEKMQ (reference sequence). Deletions cut 7 bases from V and 8 bases from J, with 8 bases between. The CDR3 length is 11 residues. The CDR3 coding sequence is TGTGCCAGCAACTTGGAGGGGGAGCTGTTTTTT. Translation: CASNLEGELFF.

This clone is termed medium-sized (0.01 to 0.1%). The rearrangement links TRBV19 to TRBJ1-2, with D hard to call. CDR1 and CDR2 from the germline V gene are LNHDA and SQIVND (reference sequence). This CDR3 is 15 amino acids long. V was pared by 7 bases and J by 4 bases, with 19 bases between. The CDR3 DNA follows: TGTGCCAGTACCCGGAGCGAAACAGCCTCCTATGGCTACACCTTC. This translates into CASTRSETASYGYTF. Based on the CDR3 plus reference TRBV19 and TRBJ1-2, the full variable domain is DGGITQSPKYLFRKEGQNVTLSCEQNLNHDAMYWYRQDPGQGLRLIYYSQIVNDFQKGDIAEGYSVSREKKESFPLTVTSAQKNPTAFYLCASTRSETASYGYTFGSGTRLTVV.

The chain joins TRBV25-1 to TRBJ2-7, with a possible D match to TRBD1 (6 bases). V was clipped by 6 bases and J by 2 bases, with 17 bases between them. CDR3 length: 15 amino acids. Germline assignment: CDR1 MGHDK and CDR2 SYGVNS. The CDR3 loop is CASSARRQDPYEQYF. The CDR3 DNA is TGTGCCAGCAGCGCACGCCGACAGGACCCCTACGAGCAGTACTTC.

The chain joins TRBV19 to TRBJ1-4; no clear D gene. CDR1 LNHDA and CDR2 SQIVND come from the germline V gene (reference sequence). Trimming pared 7 bases from V and 2 bases from J, leaving 17 bases between. The CDR3 covers 16 residues. Here the CDR3 reads CASNPGYGVTNEKLFF. CDR3 DNA sequence: TGTGCCAGTAATCCTGGGTACGGCGTTACTAATGAAAAACTGTTTTTT.

V and J are TRBV10-1 and TRBJ2-3; D may be TRBD2 (5 bases). V dropped 0 bases and J dropped 0 bases, with 10 bases sitting between them. This CDR3 comprises 16 residues. The germline V gene encodes CDR1 WNHNN and CDR2 SYGVQD (reference sequence). The CDR3 is CASSESSGTSTDTQYF. In DNA form, the CDR3 reads TGCGCCAGCAGTGAGTCGAGCGGTACTAGCACAGATACGCAGTATTTT.

This clone was recorded once. The chain carries TRBV5-6 and TRBJ2-5; tentatively, D is TRBD1 (6 bases). CDR3 length equals 15 residues. CDR1 and CDR2 (germline): SGHDT, YYEEEE. The V and J ends lost 5 bases and 4 bases respectively, with 18 bases between them. CDR3 sequence: CASRLRGVGAETQYF. For the CDR3, the DNA is TGTGCCAGCAGGCTGAGGGGAGTGGGGGCAGAGACCCAGTACTTC.

The chain recombines TRBV9 with TRBJ2-3, with a tentative D call TRBD2 (5 bases). The CDR3 sequence is 14 residues long. V was trimmed by 0 bases and J by 5 bases, leaving 10 bases between them. Germline CDR1 and CDR2: SGDLS and YYNGEE. This CDR3 reads CASSVASRGDTQYF. In DNA form, the CDR3 reads TGTGCCAGCAGCGTAGCCAGCCGGGGAGATACGCAGTATTTT.

V is TRBV10-1 and J is TRBJ2-7, with D uncertain. The CDR3 has 13 amino acids. CDR1 and CDR2 from the germline V gene are WNHNN and SYGVQD (reference sequence). V lost 10 bases and J 0 bases, leaving 13 bases between the germline ends. CDR3 residues: CAKSAIRSYEQYF. CDR3 DNA: TGCGCCAAATCAGCCATCCGCTCCTACGAGCAGTACTTC.

This clone came up a few times. The rearrangement uses TRBV7-2 and TRBJ1-1; TRBD1 might be the D (5 bases). Germline values: CDR1 SGHTA, CDR2 FQGNSA. The length of the CDR3 is 14 residues. V lost 6 bases to trimming and J lost 1 base, with 12 bases between them. CDR3 amino acids: CASRPGRANTEAFF. Here the CDR3 DNA reads TGTGCCAGCAGGCCGGGCAGGGCGAACACTGAAGCTTTCTTT.